This paragraph covers one T cell receptor beta chain sequence. This entry comes from a study of blood T cell repertoires in COVID-19. Study context: Acute and convalescent COVID-19 specimens originated in the United States, Italy and Spain. PBMCs, B-cell-depleted T cells, or T cells provided the cDNA or gDNA that made up the material.

Enrolment of Seattle patients took place during active infection, and they were followed longitudinally. Per the original data handling: Amplification with reference gene primers provided the estimates of nucleated cell counts. The data were produced by immunoSEQ multiplex PCR, yet TCRdb's version contains in-frame clones alone and is incomplete. The V and J calls and clone size are taken from that table; D and trimming were inferred from the DNA. The data hold about 170,000 clones, with approximately 91% observed a single time. CDR1 and CDR2 (germline): LNHDA, SQIVND (reference sequence). Trimming took 3 bases from V and 1 from J, leaving 13 bases between them. The CDR3 consists of 16 residues.

Sequenced: peripheral blood. The V and J genes are TRBV19 and TRBJ2-1; tentative D call: TRBD2 (7 bases). The source of this sequence is a man in his late teens or twenties with COVID-19, enrolled during active disease. CDR3 sequence: CASSIGRGGSYNEQFF. In DNA form, the CDR3 reads TGTGCCAGTAGTATCGGAAGGGGGGGGTCCTACAATGAGCAGTTCTTC.